The clone carrying this T cell receptor beta chain was detected a few times. As yet, its antigen is unknown. The sample belongs to a study of blood T cells in healthy people across ages. It was with a sample-barcoded 5' primer and a J-beta primer mix that a second PCR of about 7 to 12 cycles was run. Each cDNA molecule, via a template-switch adaptor with 12 random nucleotides, was tagged. From the 5' RACE reads, TCRdb called clonotypes with MiXCR, one entry per CDR3 protein. The sample lists hundreds of thousands of distinct CDR3 sequences; approximately 31% were seen once. Individuals who donated were healthy Caucasians from Russia aged roughly 6 to 100. The CDR3 sequence is 13 residues long. V lost 10 bases, J lost 1 base, and 6 bases stayed unmatched. The germline gives CDR1 MNHEY, CDR2 SMNVEV (reference sequence). General study results and limits: TCR beta diversity per million T cells fell roughly linearly with age.

The material sequenced was blood. This TCR came from a woman of 80 years or more in good health. This chain uses TRBV27 with TRBJ1-1; 7 nucleotides align to TRBD1. Here the CDR3 reads CATQGGTNTEAFF. The CDR3 nucleotides are TGTGCCACCCAGGGGGGTACGAACACTGAAGCTTTCTTT.